This entry lists 17 T cell receptor beta chains sequenced from one sample in a study of OX40 agonist ivuxolimab in advanced cancers. Using immunoSEQ multiplex PCR, the repertoire was profiled, and TCRdb retains in-frame clones only, with some absent. The table lists 20,000 to 25,000 clones, 73% of them singletons. Sequences were derived from CD4+ or CD8+ T cells sorted from blood, sampled in a trial of the OX40 agonist ivuxolimab. The origin of the receptors is an adult with an advanced solid tumor such as melanoma, head and neck, liver or kidney cancer.

The V gene is TRBV7-2, the J gene TRBJ2-7; TRBD1 agrees at 9 bases. Germline V gene lookup returns CDR1 SGHTA and CDR2 FQGNSA. The CDR3 covers 15 residues. With V trimmed by 3 bases and J by 5 bases, 8 bases remained unmatched. The CDR3 coding sequence is TGTGCCAGCAGCTTGTTGGGGACAGGGAGGGACGAGCAGTACTTC. It is translated as CASSLLGTGRDEQYF.

This clone was seen only a few times. V and J are TRBV5-8 and TRBJ1-4, with D uncertain. Germline values: CDR1 SGHTS, CDR2 YDEGEE. The CDR3 consists of 12 residues. The V end lost 1 base, the J end lost 7 bases, and 5 bases lay between the germline ends. The CDR3 DNA follows: TGTGCCAGCAGCTTGCCAGGTGAAAAACTGTTTTTT. Encoded protein: CASSLPGEKLFF. The whole variable domain, remainder taken from reference TRBV5-8 and TRBJ1-4, is EAGVTQSPTHLIKTRGQQATLRCSPISGHTSVYWYQQALGLGLQFLLWYDEGEERNRGNFPPRFSGRQFPNYSSELNVNALELEDSALYLCASSLPGEKLFFGSGTQLSVL.

The rearrangement links TRBV9 to TRBJ1-4; D unresolved. V lost 0 bases, J lost 7 bases, and 13 bases lay in between. Germline V lookup: CDR1 SGDLS, CDR2 YYNGEE. This CDR3 region has 15 residues. CDR3 residues: CASSVAGRAGEKLFF. The CDR3 bases are TGTGCCAGCAGCGTAGCAGGAAGGGCTGGTGAAAAACTGTTTTTT.

The chain carries TRBV13 and TRBJ2-5; no definite D call. The CDR3 runs to 13 residues. The germline V gene encodes CDR1 PRHDT and CDR2 FYEKMQ (reference sequence). Trimming stripped 4 bases from V and 2 bases from J, with 8 bases between. CDR3 sequence: CASSYGQQETQYF. The CDR3 coding sequence is TGTGCCAGCAGCTATGGGCAGCAAGAGACCCAGTACTTC.

The chain recombines TRBV4-1 with TRBJ1-2, with D maybe TRBD1 (6 bases). V was pared by 8 bases and J by 4 bases, with 17 bases between. Germline V lookup: CDR1 MGHRA, CDR2 YSYEKL. The CDR3 length is 14 residues. The CDR3 reads CASRGDTVLYGYTF. CDR3 in DNA: TGCGCCAGCCGCGGGGACACGGTCCTCTATGGCTACACCTTC.

V usage is TRBV11-2 and J usage is TRBJ2-7, with TRBD2 identical over 10 bases. This CDR3 contains 15 residues. Germline CDR1 SGHAT, CDR2 FQNNGV. The ends lost 2 bases at V and 2 bases at J; junction bases unmatched: 3. This chain's CDR3 is CASSLLAGATYEQYF. The CDR3 bases are TGTGCCAGCAGCTTACTAGCGGGGGCCACCTACGAGCAGTACTTC.

Many counts were recorded for this clone. The rearrangement joins TRBV29-1 to TRBJ2-2; 8 nucleotides align to TRBD1. The CDR3 runs 15 residues. CDR1 and CDR2 from the germline V gene are SQVTM and ANQGSEA. Trimming removed 5 bases from V and 4 bases from J; junction bases left unmatched: 9. The CDR3 reads CSVSITGGVTGELFF. The CDR3 DNA sequence: TGCAGCGTTTCCATTACAGGGGGAGTCACCGGGGAGCTGTTTTTT.

The count of this clone is one. The chain links TRBV6-1 to TRBJ1-1, with D uncertain. Trimming removed 8 bases from V and 2 bases from J, with 15 bases in between. Germline CDR1 and CDR2: MNHNS and SASEGT. The CDR3 runs 14 residues. CDR3 loop: CASLPGQSNTEAFF. The CDR3 nucleotides read TGTGCCAGCCTCCCCGGTCAGTCTAACACTGAAGCTTTCTTT.

This clone was counted once. The rearrangement links TRBV4-1 to TRBJ2-1, with 7 bases identical to TRBD1. The CDR3 loop spans 15 amino acids. Per the germline V gene, CDR1 is MGHRA and CDR2 is YSYEKL. Unmatched junction bases numbered 4, after V lost 0 bases and J lost 5 bases. CDR3 in DNA: TGCGCCAGCAGCCAAGAGGGGACAGTCCACAATGAGCAGTTCTTC. It yields the protein CASSQEGTVHNEQFF.

This chain joins TRBV6-1 and TRBJ1-2; D uncertain. The CDR3 is 12 residues long. With 8 bases removed from V and 4 bases from J, the gap between germline ends came to 11 bases. Germline V CDR1 and CDR2: MNHNS, SASEGT. The DNA of the CDR3 is TGTGCCAGCGAGGAAGGACGCTATGGCTACACCTTC. This sequence encodes CASEEGRYGYTF.

V usage is TRBV9 and J usage is TRBJ2-1; TRBD2 matches 8 bases. V shed 0 bases, J shed 8 bases, and the junction held 10 bases outside the gene matches. The V gene's germline CDR1 is SGDLS and CDR2 YYNGEE. The CDR3 sequence is 16 residues long. In DNA, the CDR3 is TGTGCCAGCAGCGTAGTTCCCAGCGGGGGTAGGGATGAGCAGTTCTTC. This sequence encodes CASSVVPSGGRDEQFF.

The chain has TRBV5-6 and TRBJ2-1; D remains ambiguous. CDR1 SGHDT and CDR2 YYEEEE come from the germline V gene. Trimming took 4 bases from V and 4 from J, leaving 9 bases between them. This CDR3 region has 13 residues. CDR3 sequence (DNA): TGTGCCAGCAGCCCCCCGGCGTACAATGAGCAGTTCTTC. It is translated as CASSPPAYNEQFF.

This clone is medium-sized. The V and J genes are TRBV19 and TRBJ1-2; D is possibly TRBD1 (6 bases). Deletions cut 2 bases from V and 6 bases from J, with 16 bases between. CDR3 length: 15 residues. CDR1 LNHDA and CDR2 SQIVND come from the germline V gene (reference sequence). The CDR3 sequence is CASSIWAGTKDGYTF. CDR3 sequence (DNA): TGTGCCAGTAGTATATGGGCCGGGACAAAGGATGGCTACACCTTC.

This clone was counted only a few times. This chain joins TRBV28 and TRBJ2-7; possible D gene TRBD2, 7 bases. Trimming stripped 3 bases from V and 2 bases from J, with 14 bases between. The CDR3 is made up of 15 amino acids. Germline values: CDR1 MDHEN, CDR2 SYDVKM. The chain's CDR3 is CASSFWGGPTYEQYF. CDR3 DNA sequence: TGTGCCAGCAGTTTCTGGGGGGGGCCGACCTACGAGCAGTACTTC.

The genes are TRBV9 and TRBJ2-3; 12 positions agree with TRBD2. Germline V gives CDR1 SGDLS, CDR2 YYNGEE. This CDR3 is 15 amino acids long. Losses at the gene ends were 5 bases for V and 0 bases for J; bases not matched to a gene: 1. The CDR3 nucleotides are TGTGCCAGCAGTGGACTAGCGGGGAGCACAGATACGCAGTATTTT. Translating gives CASSGLAGSTDTQYF.

The V gene is TRBV5-1, the J gene TRBJ2-7; D possibly corresponds to TRBD1 (6 bases). Germline V gene lookup returns CDR1 SGHRS and CDR2 YFSETQ. The CDR3 is 14 residues long. Between the trimmed V and J ends, which lost 4 bases and 3 bases, there was a span of 14 bases. The CDR3 DNA sequence: TGCGCCAGCAGCATTGGGCAGGGGATCTACGAGCAGTACTTC. This sequence encodes CASSIGQGIYEQYF.

This chain uses TRBV9 with TRBJ2-2; TRBD2 aligns across 8 bases. Germline values: CDR1 SGDLS, CDR2 YYNGEE. The CDR3 loop spans 14 amino acids. Losses at the gene ends were 0 bases for V and 9 bases for J; bases not matched to a gene: 4. The CDR3 region has the DNA TGTGCCAGCAGCGTAGGCCGACTAGCGAGGGAGCTGTTTTTT. As protein: CASSVGRLARELFF.